The 15 T cell receptor beta chains given below trace back to one sample, sequenced in a study of beta chain features in type 1 diabetes. The entirety of the isolated RNA underwent reverse transcription, so expressed TCRB transcripts were sequenced. The protocol was immunoSEQ multiplex PCR, while the TCRdb copy is restricted to in-frame clones and leaves out a portion. The sample shows roughly 370,000 clones, roughly 14% of them seen only once. Input material: naive CD4+ T cells from blood. Receptors were obtained from a man aged 25 to 40 in good health.

This chain connects TRBV4-3 to TRBJ2-5; 12 bases are shared with TRBD2. Germline trimming cut 4 bases from V and 4 bases from J; bases unmatched to any gene: 10. Germline V gene data show CDR1 as LGHNA and CDR2 as YSLEER. The CDR3 totals 17 residues. CDR3 region: CASSRGLALAGGETQYF. As DNA, the CDR3 is TGCGCCAGCAGCCGCGGTTTGGCACTAGCGGGAGGAGAGACCCAGTACTTC.

The chain is built from TRBV7-9 and TRBJ1-2, with D unclear. Germline values: CDR1 SEHNR, CDR2 FQNEAQ (reference sequence). Trimming pared 1 base from V and 2 bases from J, leaving 8 bases between. The CDR3 runs 14 residues. The CDR3 is CASSLVRENYGYTF. In DNA, the CDR3 is TGTGCCAGCAGCTTAGTTCGGGAAAACTATGGCTACACCTTC.

This CDR3 reads CASSAVDRGRNYGYTF. The CDR3 DNA is TGTGCCAGCAGCGCAGTCGACAGGGGCCGAAACTATGGCTACACCTTC. The V gene is TRBV11-2, the J gene TRBJ1-2, with TRBD1 matching over 8 bases. Germline CDR1 is SGHAT and CDR2 is FQNNGV. The CDR3 loop spans 16 amino acids. Unmatched junction bases numbered 10, after V lost 5 bases and J lost 2 bases. Supplemented by reference TRBV11-2 and TRBJ1-2, the full variable domain reads EAGVAQSPRYKIIEKRQSVAFWCNPISGHATLYWYQQILGQGPKLLIQFQNNGVVDDSQLPKDRFSAERLKGVDSTLKIQPAKLEDSAVYLCASSAVDRGRNYGYTFGSGTRLTVV.

This clone was seen repeatedly, ten times or more. This rearrangement joins TRBV29-1 to TRBJ2-1; no firm D call. This CDR3 has 10 amino acids. The V and J ends lost 4 bases and 2 bases respectively, with 0 bases between them. The germline V gene has CDR1 SQVTM and CDR2 ANQGSEA. In DNA form, the CDR3 reads TGCAGCGTTGCCTACAATGAGCAGTTCTTC. Amino acids: CSVAYNEQFF.

In its sample, this clone was seen a few times. The chain has TRBV2 and TRBJ1-2, with D perhaps matching TRBD1 (5 bases). CDR3 length equals 12 residues. Trimming took off 4 bases at V and 7 bases at J, with 10 bases between the two ends. Germline CDR1 and CDR2: SNHLY and FYNNEI. The chain's CDR3 is CASSVPGLGYTF. The CDR3 DNA reads TGTGCCAGCAGTGTCCCAGGGCTTGGCTACACCTTC.

A word on this clone: Other DNA sequences of this sample code for an identical CDR3. The chain's CDR3 is CASSVVDTQYF. Written as DNA, the CDR3 is TGTGCCAGCAGTGTGGTAGATACGCAGTATTTT. V is TRBV2 and J is TRBJ2-3; D gene unclear. V was pared by 4 bases and J by 5 bases, with 4 bases between. The V gene's germline CDR1 is SNHLY and CDR2 FYNNEI. CDR3 length: 11 residues.

The V gene is TRBV18, the J gene TRBJ2-3, with D possibly being TRBD1 or TRBD2 (5 bases each). The CDR3 totals 16 residues. CDR1 is KGHSH, CDR2 LQKENI, per germline. The V gene lost 3 bases and the J gene lost 1 base, with 14 bases spanning the gap. The CDR3 nucleotides read TGTGCCAGCTCACCGATCCCGGGGCCCCGCACAGATACGCAGTATTTT. As protein: CASSPIPGPRTDTQYF. Full variable domain (missing parts from reference TRBV18 and TRBJ2-3): NAGVMQNPRHLVRRRGQEARLRCSPMKGHSHVYWYRQLPEEGLKFMVYLQKENIIDESGMPKERFSAEFPKEGPSILRIQQVVRGDSAAYFCASSPIPGPRTDTQYFGPGTRLTVL.

The gene calls are TRBV7-2 and TRBJ2-7; no definite D call. This CDR3 is 13 amino acids long. Trimming took 5 bases from V and 2 from J, leaving 10 bases between them. The germline gives CDR1 SGHTA, CDR2 FQGNSA. For the CDR3, the DNA is TGTGCCAGCAGCAAAGACCCGGCCTACGAGCAGTACGTC. Its translation is CASSKDPAYEQYV.

In its sample, this clone was seen a few times. The rearrangement links TRBV7-6 to TRBJ2-1; TRBD1 is a possible D gene (6 bases). The CDR3 is 14 residues long. CDR1 is SGHVS, CDR2 FNYEAQ, per germline. V dropped 1 base and J dropped 3 bases, with 7 bases sitting between them. The CDR3 region has the DNA TGTGCCAGCAGCTTAGGACAGGTCTACAATGAGCAGTTCTTC. It translates to CASSLGQVYNEQFF.

V and J are TRBV7-6 and TRBJ2-3; D is unresolved. This CDR3 contains 11 residues. Trimming stripped 7 bases from V and 1 base from J, with 3 bases between. From germline, CDR1 is SGHVS and CDR2 FNYEAQ. CDR3 protein: CASTGTDTQYF. The CDR3, as DNA: TGTGCCAGCACCGGCACAGATACGCAGTATTTT.

This clone was counted a few times. J is TRBJ1-2 and V is TRBV5-6, with TRBD1 matching over 10 bases. Per germline, CDR1 SGHDT and CDR2 YYEEEE. The CDR3 loop spans 16 amino acids. Losses at the gene ends were 1 base for V and 5 bases for J; bases not matched to a gene: 8. CDR3 nucleotides: TGTGCCAGCAGCTTGCAACGGGACAGGGGATTGTATGGCTACACCTTC. Translated, it gives CASSLQRDRGLYGYTF.

The chain carries TRBV6-5 and TRBJ2-7; D tentatively fits TRBD1 or TRBD2 (6 bases each). The CDR3 covers 11 residues. Trimming took off 7 bases at V and 4 bases at J, with 8 bases between the two ends. Germline lookup yields CDR1 MNHEY and CDR2 SVGAGI. The CDR3 DNA is TGTGCCAGCATAGGGGGGTACGAGCAGTACTTC. Amino acid sequence: CASIGGYEQYF.

This CDR3 is CAWSVNRATSSYQETQYF. Here the CDR3 DNA reads TGTGCCTGGAGTGTAAACAGGGCTACCTCTAGTTACCAAGAGACCCAGTACTTC. The chain couples TRBV30 to TRBJ2-5; D is perhaps TRBD1 (6 bases). The V end was cut by 0 bases, the J end by 0 bases, with 20 bases between. This CDR3 has 18 residues. CDR1 is GTSNPN, CDR2 SVGIG, per germline (reference sequence).

This clone has just a few counts. Here the CDR3 reads CASSPRTTPYEQYV. CDR3 nucleotide sequence: TGTGCCAGCAGCCCGAGGACTACCCCCTACGAGCAGTACGTC. The chain combines TRBV11-2 with TRBJ2-7; D is perhaps TRBD2 (6 bases). Germline CDR1 and CDR2: SGHAT and FQNNGV. The CDR3 contains 14 residues. V lost 5 bases to trimming and J lost 2 bases, with 13 bases between them.

J is TRBJ2-2 and V is TRBV5-4; D is possibly TRBD2 (5 bases). The CDR3 is made up of 15 amino acids. V dropped 4 bases and J dropped 6 bases, with 16 bases sitting between them. The germline CDR1 and CDR2 sequences are SGHNT and YYREEE (reference sequence). The CDR3 region has the DNA TGTGCCAGCAGCCCCCTGAGAGGGAATGCCGGGGAGCTGTTTTTT. Protein: CASSPLRGNAGELFF.